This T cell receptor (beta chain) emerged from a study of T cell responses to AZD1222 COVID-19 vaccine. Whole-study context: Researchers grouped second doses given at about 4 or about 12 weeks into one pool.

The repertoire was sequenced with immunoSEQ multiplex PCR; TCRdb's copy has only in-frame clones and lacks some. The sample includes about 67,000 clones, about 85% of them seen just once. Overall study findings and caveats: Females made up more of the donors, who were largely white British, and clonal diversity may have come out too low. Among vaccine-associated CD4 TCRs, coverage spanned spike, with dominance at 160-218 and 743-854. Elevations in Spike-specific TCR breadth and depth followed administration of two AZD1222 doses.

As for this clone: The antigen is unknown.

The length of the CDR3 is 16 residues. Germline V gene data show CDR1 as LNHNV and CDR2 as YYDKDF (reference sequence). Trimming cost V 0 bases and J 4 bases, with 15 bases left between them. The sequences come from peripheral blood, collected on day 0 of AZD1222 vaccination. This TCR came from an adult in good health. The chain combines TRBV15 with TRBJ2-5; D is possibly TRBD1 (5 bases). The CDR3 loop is CATSRDYGQGRETQYF. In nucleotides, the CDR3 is TGTGCCACCAGCAGAGATTACGGGCAGGGTCGAGAGACCCAGTACTTC.